This T cell receptor (beta chain) was sequenced for a study of blood T cells in healthy people across ages. Overall study context: Template switching caught about one barcoded beta molecule for each two T cells. The study, taken as a whole, reports: Unsorted PBMCs blocked a conclusive comparison of naive and antigen-experienced cells.

Every donor provided around 9.3 milliliters of peripheral blood. The extraction recovered at least 5.5 micrograms of total RNA per sample. A J-beta primer mix and a sample-barcoded 5' primer were used in a second PCR of about 7 to 12 cycles. A single record per CDR3 protein comes from TCRdb applying MiXCR to the 5' RACE reads. The sample has fewer than 750,000 distinct CDR3 sequences, 47% seen once. Germline assignment: CDR1 SGHTA and CDR2 FQGNSA. The CDR3 is 15 amino acids. V lost 5 bases, J lost 2 bases, and 16 bases lay in between. This clonotype was observed a few times. What it binds is not known. This clonotype was sampled from a man aged 80 or over in good health. What was sequenced was blood. This chain links TRBV7-2 with TRBJ2-7, with D possibly being TRBD2 (6 bases). CDR3 protein: CASSPLAGGAYEQYF. DNA for the CDR3: TGTGCCAGCAGCCCCCTCGCTGGCGGGGCCTACGAGCAGTACTTC. The full variable domain, its missing parts supplied by reference TRBV7-2 and TRBJ2-7, is GAGVSQSPSNKVTEKGKDVELRCDPISGHTALYWYRQSLGQGLEFLIYFQGNSAPDKSGLPSDRFSAERTGGSVSTLTIQRTQQEDSAVYLCASSPLAGGAYEQYFGPGTRLTVT.